This T cell receptor (beta chain) was recorded in a study of blood T cell repertoires in COVID-19. Some clones are missing from TCRdb's copy, which holds only in-frame ones; the method was immunoSEQ multiplex PCR. The sample yields 270,000 or so clones, approximately 84% seen once. Cohorts were assigned according to the clinical history that participants reported. Exposed participants came across a COVID-19 case within 2 weeks before study entry. This CDR3 is 16 amino acids long. The germline gives CDR1 SEHNR, CDR2 FQNEAQ (reference sequence). V dropped 5 bases and J dropped 1; count of bases not matched to a gene: 4.

Sequences were obtained from PBMCs or T cells enriched from blood (not recorded which). The chain uses TRBV7-9 and TRBJ2-3, with 12 bases matching TRBD2. This TCR came from a woman aged 45-60 years who had been exposed to COVID-19. The CDR3 nucleotides are TGTGCCAGCAGCCCTCGACTAGCGGGGGGCACAGATACGCAGTATTTT. It translates to CASSPRLAGGTDTQYF.